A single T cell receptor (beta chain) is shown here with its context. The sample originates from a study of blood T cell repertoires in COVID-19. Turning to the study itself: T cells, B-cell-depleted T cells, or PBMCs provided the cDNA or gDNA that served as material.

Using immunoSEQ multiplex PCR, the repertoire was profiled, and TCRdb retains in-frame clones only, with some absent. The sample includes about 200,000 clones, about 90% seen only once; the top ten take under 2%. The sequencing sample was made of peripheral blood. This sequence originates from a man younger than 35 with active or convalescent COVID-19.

CDR3 residues: CATSDPRTGNEKLFF. As DNA, the CDR3 is TGTGCCACCAGTGATCCCCGCACGGGTAATGAAAAACTGTTTTTT. The rearrangement links TRBV24-1 to TRBJ1-4; D uncertain. Trimming took 3 bases from V and 4 from J, leaving 11 bases between them. Germline loops: CDR1 KGHDR, CDR2 SFDVKD. There are 15 residues in the CDR3.